This T cell receptor beta chain is drawn from a study of T cells in Graves' hyperthyroidism and ophthalmopathy. RNA transcripts yielded amplified TCR beta CDR3 regions. HTBI primers were employed in a first-round RT-PCR of the TCR CDR3. TCRdb passed the multiplex PCR reads through MiXCR, listing each CDR3 protein once. The table includes roughly 740,000 distinct CDR3 sequences, around 17% detected once. This sequence originates from a man between 18 and 29 years old with Graves' hyperthyroidism. The sequencing sample was made of blood.

CDR3 coding DNA: TGTGCCGGGGGGACTAGCGGGAGGGTCAACGAGCAGTACTTC. As protein: CAGGTSGRVNEQYF. This chain links TRBV2 with TRBJ2-7; 16 bases are shared with TRBD2. The V segment lost 11 bases and the J segment 5 bases; nucleotides outside the gene matches: 6. The germline V gene encodes CDR1 SNHLY and CDR2 FYNNEI. The CDR3 is 14 amino acids.